These T cell receptor beta chains were read from a single sample in a study of T cell changes during pregnancy in multiple sclerosis. Libraries were prepared by immunoSEQ multiplex PCR; TCRdb keeps only in-frame clonotypes and omits some of them. The sample comprises some 19,000 clones, over 70% of which are singletons, and roughly 5.1% rests with the top ten. Here the sequenced sample was CD8+ T cells from peripheral blood mononuclear cells, taken after pregnancy. Receptors were obtained from a female donor in good health, enrolled as a control in a pregnancy study. Each CDR3 is given with its conserved first and last residue. A D gene is named only where the DNA matches it firmly. Rows may omit the clone size; those that give it use once, few, many or a size class.

TRBV9	TRBJ2-7	TRBD2	.	TGTGCCAGCAGCCTTGGGAGCGGGGGGGCCTACGAGCAGTACTTC	CASSLGSGGAYEQYF
TRBV6-4	TRBJ2-3	TRBD2	.	TGTGCCAGCAGCCCAGCTAGCGGGGACGGCACAGATACGCAGTATTTT	CASSPASGDGTDTQYF
TRBV7-8	TRBJ1-2	.	.	TGTGCCAGCAGCTTAGAACCAGTGATCTCTGGCTACACCTTC	CASSLEPVISGYTF
TRBV7-8	TRBJ2-7	TRBD1	once	TGTGCCAGCAGCTCAACAGGGGCAGGGGCCTACGAGCAGTACTTC	CASSSTGAGAYEQYF
TRBV4-3	TRBJ1-4	TRBD1	few	TGCGCCAGCAGCCAGCTACAGGGGCCGGGTGAAAAACTGTTTTTT	CASSQLQGPGEKLFF
TRBV27	TRBJ2-7	.	.	TGTGCCAGCAGGCCCAGGGGAGACTACGAGCAGTACTTC	CASRPRGDYEQYF
TRBV27	TRBJ2-3	TRBD2	.	TGTGCCAGCAGTCCATGGATGACTAGCGGGGGTCGAGATACGCAGTATTTT	CASSPWMTSGGRDTQYF
TRBV7-9	TRBJ2-5	TRBD2	once	TGTGCCAGCAGCCCCCGGACTAGCGGGGTAGGTGAGACCCAGTACTTC	CASSPRTSGVGETQYF
TRBV10-3	TRBJ2-1	TRBD2	.	TGTGCCATCAGTGCGCTAATCCACTTTTCTACTAGCGGGGGGACAGCGTACAATGAGCAGTTCTTC	CAISALIHFSTSGGTAYNEQFF
TRBV7-9	TRBJ2-7	TRBD2	.	TGTGCCAGCAGCTATAGCGGGGGGGCCTCCTACGAGCAGTACTTC	CASSYSGGASYEQYF
TRBV19	TRBJ1-1	.	.	TGTGCCAGTAGTATCGGCAGGGACACTGAAGCTTTCTTT	CASSIGRDTEAFF